This T cell receptor (beta chain) was obtained from a study of OX40 agonist ivuxolimab in advanced cancers. Background on the study: Three patients responded partially, comprising one with hepatocellular carcinoma and two with cutaneous melanoma. Study results and limitations: The study found that CD8+ T cells averaged more expanded clones than CD4+. Partial responders at 0.1-3.0 mg/kg had among the lowest clonal expansion.

The table came from immunoSEQ multiplex PCR; TCRdb's copy has only in-frame clones and leaves some out. This sample carries under 75,000 clones, around 85% of them seen once, and the ten largest clones take 0.61%. Notes on this clone: Its antigen remains unidentified.

This sample comprised CD4+ or CD8+ T cells sorted from blood, obtained in a trial of the OX40 agonist ivuxolimab. This receptor was identified in an adult with an advanced solid tumor such as melanoma, head and neck, liver or kidney cancer.

The CDR3 DNA follows: TGTGCCAGCAGCTATGACAGGATCTCCTACGAGCAGTACTTC. Amino acids: CASSYDRISYEQYF. V gene TRBV7-8 combines with J gene TRBJ2-7, with D maybe TRBD1 (6 bases). Germline values: CDR1 SGHVS, CDR2 FQNEAQ. The CDR3 contains 14 residues. V was trimmed by 4 bases and J by 0 bases, leaving 10 bases between them.